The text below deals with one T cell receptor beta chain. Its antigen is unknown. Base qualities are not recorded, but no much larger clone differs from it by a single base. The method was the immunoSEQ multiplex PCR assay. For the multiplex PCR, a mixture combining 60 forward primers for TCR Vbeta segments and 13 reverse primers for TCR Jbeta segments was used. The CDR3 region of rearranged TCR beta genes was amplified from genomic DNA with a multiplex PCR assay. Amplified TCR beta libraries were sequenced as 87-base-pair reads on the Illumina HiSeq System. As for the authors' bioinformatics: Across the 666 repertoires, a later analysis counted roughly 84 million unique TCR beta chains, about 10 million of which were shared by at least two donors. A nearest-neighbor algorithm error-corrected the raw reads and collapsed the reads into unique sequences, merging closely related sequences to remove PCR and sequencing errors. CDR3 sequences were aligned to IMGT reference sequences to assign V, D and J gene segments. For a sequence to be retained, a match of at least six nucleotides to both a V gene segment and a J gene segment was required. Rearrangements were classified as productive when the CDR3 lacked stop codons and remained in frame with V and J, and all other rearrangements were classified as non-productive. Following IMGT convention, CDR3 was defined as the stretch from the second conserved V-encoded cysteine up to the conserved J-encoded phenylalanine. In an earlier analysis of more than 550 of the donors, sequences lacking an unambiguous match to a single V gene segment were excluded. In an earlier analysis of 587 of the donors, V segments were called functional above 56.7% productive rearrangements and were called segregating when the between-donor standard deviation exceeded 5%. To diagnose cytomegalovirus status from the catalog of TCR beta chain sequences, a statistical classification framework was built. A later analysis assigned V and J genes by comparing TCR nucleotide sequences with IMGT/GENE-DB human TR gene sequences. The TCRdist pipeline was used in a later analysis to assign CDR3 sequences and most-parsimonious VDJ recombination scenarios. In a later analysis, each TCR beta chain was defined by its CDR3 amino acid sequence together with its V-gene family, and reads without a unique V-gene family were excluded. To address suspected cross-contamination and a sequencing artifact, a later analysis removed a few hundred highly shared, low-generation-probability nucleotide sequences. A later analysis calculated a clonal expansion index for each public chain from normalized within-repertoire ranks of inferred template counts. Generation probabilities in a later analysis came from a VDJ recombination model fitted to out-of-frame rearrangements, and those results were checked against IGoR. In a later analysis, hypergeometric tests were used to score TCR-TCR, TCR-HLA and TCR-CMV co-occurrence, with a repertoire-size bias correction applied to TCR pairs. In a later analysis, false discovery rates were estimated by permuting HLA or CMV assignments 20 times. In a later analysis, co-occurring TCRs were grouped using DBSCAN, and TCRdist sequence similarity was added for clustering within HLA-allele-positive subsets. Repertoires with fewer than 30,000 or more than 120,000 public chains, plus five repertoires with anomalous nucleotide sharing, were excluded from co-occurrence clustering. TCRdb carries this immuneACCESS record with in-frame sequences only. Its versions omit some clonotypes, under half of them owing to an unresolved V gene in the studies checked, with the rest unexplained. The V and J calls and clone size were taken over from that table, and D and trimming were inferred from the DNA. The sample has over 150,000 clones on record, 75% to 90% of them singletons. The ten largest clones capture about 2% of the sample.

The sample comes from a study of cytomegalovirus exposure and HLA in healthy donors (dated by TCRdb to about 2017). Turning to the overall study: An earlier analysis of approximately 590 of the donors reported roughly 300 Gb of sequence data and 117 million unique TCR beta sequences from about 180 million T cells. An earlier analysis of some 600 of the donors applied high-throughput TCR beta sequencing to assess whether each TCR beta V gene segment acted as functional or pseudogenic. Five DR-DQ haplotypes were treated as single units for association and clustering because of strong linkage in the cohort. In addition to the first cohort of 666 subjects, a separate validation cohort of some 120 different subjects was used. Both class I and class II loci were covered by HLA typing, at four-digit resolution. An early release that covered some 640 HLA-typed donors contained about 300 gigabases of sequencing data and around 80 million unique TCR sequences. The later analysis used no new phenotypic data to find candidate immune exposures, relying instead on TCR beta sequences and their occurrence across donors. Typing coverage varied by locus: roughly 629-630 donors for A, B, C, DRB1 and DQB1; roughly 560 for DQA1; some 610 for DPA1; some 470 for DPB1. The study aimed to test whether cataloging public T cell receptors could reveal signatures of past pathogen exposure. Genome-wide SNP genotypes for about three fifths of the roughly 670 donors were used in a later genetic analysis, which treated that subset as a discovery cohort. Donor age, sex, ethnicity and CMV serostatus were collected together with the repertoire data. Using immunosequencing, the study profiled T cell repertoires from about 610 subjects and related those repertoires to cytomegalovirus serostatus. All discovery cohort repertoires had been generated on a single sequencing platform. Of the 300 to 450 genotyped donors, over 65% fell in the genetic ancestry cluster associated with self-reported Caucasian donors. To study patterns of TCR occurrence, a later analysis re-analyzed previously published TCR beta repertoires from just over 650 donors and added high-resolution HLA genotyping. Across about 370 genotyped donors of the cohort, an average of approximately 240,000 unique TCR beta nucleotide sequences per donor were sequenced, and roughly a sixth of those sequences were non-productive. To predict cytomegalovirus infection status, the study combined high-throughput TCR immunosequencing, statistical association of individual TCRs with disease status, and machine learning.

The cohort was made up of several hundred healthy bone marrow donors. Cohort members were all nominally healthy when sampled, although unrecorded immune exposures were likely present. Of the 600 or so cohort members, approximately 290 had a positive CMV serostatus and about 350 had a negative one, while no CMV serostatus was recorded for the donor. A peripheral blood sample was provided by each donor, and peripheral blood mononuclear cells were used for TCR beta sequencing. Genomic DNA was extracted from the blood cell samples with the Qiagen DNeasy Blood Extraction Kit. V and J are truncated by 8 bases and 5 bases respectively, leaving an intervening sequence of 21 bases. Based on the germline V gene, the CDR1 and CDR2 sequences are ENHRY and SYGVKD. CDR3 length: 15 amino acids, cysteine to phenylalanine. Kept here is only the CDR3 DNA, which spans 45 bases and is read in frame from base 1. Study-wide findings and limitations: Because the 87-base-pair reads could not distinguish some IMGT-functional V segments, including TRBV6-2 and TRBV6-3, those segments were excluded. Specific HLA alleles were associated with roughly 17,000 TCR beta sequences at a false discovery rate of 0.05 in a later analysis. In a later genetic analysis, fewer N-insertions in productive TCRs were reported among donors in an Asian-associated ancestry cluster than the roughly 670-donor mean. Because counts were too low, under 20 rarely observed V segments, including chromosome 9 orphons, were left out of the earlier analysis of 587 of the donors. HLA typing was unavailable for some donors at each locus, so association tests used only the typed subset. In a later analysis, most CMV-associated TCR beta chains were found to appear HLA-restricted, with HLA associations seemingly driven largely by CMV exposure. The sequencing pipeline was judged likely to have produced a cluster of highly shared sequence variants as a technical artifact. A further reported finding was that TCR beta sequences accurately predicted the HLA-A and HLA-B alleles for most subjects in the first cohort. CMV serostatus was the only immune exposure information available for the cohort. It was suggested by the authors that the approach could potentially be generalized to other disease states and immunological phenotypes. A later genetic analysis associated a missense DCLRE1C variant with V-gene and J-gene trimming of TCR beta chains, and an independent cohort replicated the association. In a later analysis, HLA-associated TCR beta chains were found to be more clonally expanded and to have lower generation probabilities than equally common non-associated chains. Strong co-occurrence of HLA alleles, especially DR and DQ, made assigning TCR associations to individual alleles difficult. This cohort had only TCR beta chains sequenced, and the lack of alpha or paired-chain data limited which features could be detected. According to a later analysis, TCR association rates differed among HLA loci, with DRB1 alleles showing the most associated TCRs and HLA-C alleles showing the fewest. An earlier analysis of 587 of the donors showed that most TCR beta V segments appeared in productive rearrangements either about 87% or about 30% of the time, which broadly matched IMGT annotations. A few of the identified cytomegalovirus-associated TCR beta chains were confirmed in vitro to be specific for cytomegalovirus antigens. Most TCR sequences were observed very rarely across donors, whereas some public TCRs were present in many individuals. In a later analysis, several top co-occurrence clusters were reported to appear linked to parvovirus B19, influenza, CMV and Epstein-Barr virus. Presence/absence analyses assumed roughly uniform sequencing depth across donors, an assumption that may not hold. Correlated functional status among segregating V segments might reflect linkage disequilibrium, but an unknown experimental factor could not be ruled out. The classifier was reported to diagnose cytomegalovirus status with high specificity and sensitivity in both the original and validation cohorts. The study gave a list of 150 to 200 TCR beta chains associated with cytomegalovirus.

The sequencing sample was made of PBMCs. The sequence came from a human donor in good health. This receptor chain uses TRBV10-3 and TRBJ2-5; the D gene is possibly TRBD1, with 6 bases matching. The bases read TGTGCCATCGGGGGCGTATCTGGGGGATTGGAGACCCAGTACTTC. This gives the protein CAIGGVSGGLETQYF.